The rows below give T cell receptor beta chains drawn from one sample of a study of cytomegalovirus exposure and HLA in healthy donors. Some clones are missing from TCRdb's copy, which holds only in-frame ones; the method was immunoSEQ multiplex PCR. Of roughly 170,000 clones detected, about 80% appear once; the ten largest clones hold 2.8%. The source material was PBMCs. The receptors shown here come from a woman younger than 35 in good health and CMV-seropositive. Both conserved end residues are part of each CDR3. Fields, in order: J gene, D gene, clone size, CDR3 length, V gene, CDR3 DNA, CDR3 protein. The D gene is left open where the match is weak. Expanded clones get a size class; other rows say once, few or many, or leave the size out.

TRBJ2-1 TRBD2 . 14 TRBV6-5 TGTGCCAGCAGCGAGCGGGGGGGGGTAGGTGAGCAGTTCTTC CASSERGGVGEQFF
TRBJ1-5 TRBD1 . 17 TRBV4-1 TGCGCCAGCAGCCCCCGGAGACAGGGGGCATCCTCGCAGCCCCAGCATTTT CASSPRRQGASSQPQHF
TRBJ1-1 TRBD1 . 18 TRBV2 TGTGCCAGCAGCAGGCTAGACAGGGTTAAAACTTCTTTCCCTGAAGCTTTCTTT CASSRLDRVKTSFPEAFF
TRBJ2-3 . . 14 TRBV7-2 TGTGCCAGCAAGGCGGTCCTCAGCACAGATACGCAGTATTTT CASKAVLSTDTQYF
TRBJ1-1 . . 11 TRBV29-1 TGCAGCGTTCCCTACAGGGATAGAACTTTCTTT CSVPYRDRTFF
TRBJ1-2 TRBD1 . 14 TRBV19 TGTGCCAGTGGTGGACCGGGACAGGGACTTGGCTACACCTTC CASGGPGQGLGYTF
TRBJ1-4 TRBD1 . 16 TRBV5-1 TGCGCCAGCCGCTGGGGAGGACAGGGGGATAATGAAAAACTGTTTTTT CASRWGGQGDNEKLFF
TRBJ2-7 TRBD2 . 16 TRBV29-1 TGCAGATTAAGCGCCGGGACTATTTTTTCCCCCTACGAGCAGTACTTC CRLSAGTIFSPYEQYF
TRBJ2-2 . . 15 TRBV6-1 TGTGCCAGCAGTTCAGGGCGTGGAAACACCGGGGAGCTGTTTTTT CASSSGRGNTGELFF
TRBJ2-1 TRBD1 . 13 TRBV2 TGTGCCAGCACAGGGGGCTCCTACAATGAGCAGTTCTTC CASTGGSYNEQFF
TRBJ1-1 . few 13 TRBV2 TGTGCCAGCAGTCTTGGGTCACAGACTGAAGCTTTCTTT CASSLGSQTEAFF
TRBJ2-7 TRBD2 . 19 TRBV4-1 TGCGCCAGCAGCCAAGAGTCTCTAGCGGGGGGGCCGAGCTCCTACGAGCAGTACTTC CASSQESLAGGPSSYEQYF
TRBJ1-6 . . 14 TRBV27 TGTGCCAGCAGTCCGGGACAAACAAATTCACCCCTCCACTTT CASSPGQTNSPLHF
TRBJ1-1 TRBD1 . 14 TRBV2 TGTGCCAGCAGTCAATACCTAGGACAGGGTAAAGCTTTCTTT CASSQYLGQGKAFF
TRBJ1-6 . . 17 TRBV7-6 TGTGCCAGCAGCTCCCACCGCTTGACCAGCGGCCTATCACCCCTCCACTTT CASSSHRLTSGLSPLHF
TRBJ2-3 . many 14 TRBV7-9 TGTGCCAGCAGCTCCGGGGGGCCCACAGATACGCAGTATTTT CASSSGGPTDTQYF